The 8 T cell receptor beta chains below come from one sample, sequenced in a study of beta chain features in type 1 diabetes. Sequenced material consisted of expressed TCRB transcripts (all of the isolated RNA was reverse transcribed). Libraries were prepared by immunoSEQ multiplex PCR; TCRdb keeps only in-frame clonotypes and omits some of them. This table has about 370,000 clones, approximately 15% appearing once. The sample comprised naive CD4+ T cells from blood. Receptors were obtained from a woman aged 18-29 years in good health.

This clone appeared a few times. The genes are TRBV5-1 and TRBJ2-5; D is undetermined. V was trimmed by 2 bases and J by 5 bases, leaving 7 bases between them. The CDR3 extends over 12 amino acids. CDR1 SGHRS and CDR2 YFSETQ come from the germline V gene. The CDR3 region has the DNA TGCGCCAGCAGCTTTGATCGGGAGACCCAGTACTTC. Its translation: CASSFDRETQYF.

In its sample, this clone was seen a few times. The chain couples TRBV7-2 to TRBJ1-3, with 9 nucleotides matching TRBD1. Germline V gives CDR1 SGHTA, CDR2 FQGNSA. CDR3 length: 14 residues. J was trimmed by 3 bases and V by 5 bases; bases with no gene match: 2. The CDR3 is CASSRTGDGNTIYF. The CDR3 DNA follows: TGTGCCAGCAGCAGGACAGGGGATGGAAACACCATATATTTT.

This clone was counted a few times. The rearrangement uses TRBV25-1 and TRBJ1-2; D possibly corresponds to TRBD1 (6 bases). Germline lookup yields CDR1 MGHDK and CDR2 SYGVNS. The V end was cut by 1 base, the J end by 7 bases, with 10 bases between. The CDR3 contains 13 residues. CDR3 bases: TGTGCCAGCAGTGAATTGGGCAGGGGTGGCTACACCTTC. Protein: CASSELGRGGYTF.

The chain employs TRBV4-2 and TRBJ1-1, with a weak D call TRBD1 (5 bases). This CDR3 is built from 15 residues. Between the trimmed V and J ends, which lost 0 bases and 5 bases, there was a span of 13 bases. Germline V lookup: CDR1 LGHNA, CDR2 YNFKEQ. CDR3 bases: TGTGCCAGCAGCCAAGATGTTGGGGGGAGGACTGAAGCTTTCTTT. Amino acid sequence: CASSQDVGGRTEAFF.

The V call is TRBV4-3, the J call TRBJ2-7; 10 bases are a match to TRBD2. Germline loops: CDR1 LGHNA, CDR2 YSLEER. The CDR3 runs to 14 residues. The junction had 5 bases not matched to a gene; V was cut back by 2 bases and J by 7 bases. The CDR3 is CASSQSVAGGEQYF. The CDR3 nucleotides are TGCGCCAGCAGCCAATCGGTAGCGGGAGGTGAGCAGTACTTC.

This clone was recorded a few times. The rearrangement joins TRBV7-2 to TRBJ2-5; a possible D gene is TRBD1 (5 bases). CDR1 SGHTA and CDR2 FQGNSA come from the germline V gene. This CDR3 region has 14 residues. V shed 1 base and J shed 4 bases, with 10 bases lying between them. DNA of the CDR3: TGTGCCAGCAGCTTAGGTCTAGGGGCAGAGACCCAGTACTTC. Translating gives CASSLGLGAETQYF.

The V gene is TRBV7-9, the J gene TRBJ2-5, with D perhaps TRBD1 (6 bases). The CDR3 spans 15 residues. The V and J ends lost 4 bases and 0 bases respectively, with 12 bases between them. The germline gives CDR1 SEHNR, CDR2 FQNEAQ (reference sequence). The CDR3 sequence is CASSSGQLHQETQYF. The CDR3 DNA reads TGTGCCAGCAGCTCGGGACAACTCCACCAAGAGACCCAGTACTTC.

The sample holds a few counts of this clone. V and J are TRBV9 and TRBJ2-7; TRBD1 might be the D (5 bases). There are 16 residues in the CDR3. CDR1 and CDR2 from the germline V gene are SGDLS and YYNGEE. V was cut by 0 bases and J by 1 base, with 14 bases left in between. The CDR3 nucleotides read TGTGCCAGCAGCGTAGCTACAGGCCCCAGTTCCTACGAGCAGTACTTC. Translation gives CASSVATGPSSYEQYF.